This T cell receptor (beta chain) was recovered during a study of spatial heterogeneity in lung cancer. Study as a whole: Strong correlation linked TCR transcript counts in tumor regions to a T cell module score derived from matched bulk RNA-seq. Findings of the study overall: Tumors with more nonsynonymous mutations had more expanded intratumoral alpha and beta TCRs.

The time point denotes: sample taken at primary tumor resection. Unsorted whole RNA samples from tumor, nontumor lung or frozen PBMC were sequenced. V gave up 0 bases and J gave up 6 bases; unmatched junction bases: 3. CDR3 size: 14 residues. Germline CDR1 is SGHRS and CDR2 is YFSETQ. The table lists this clonotype with many counts. The antigen remains undetermined. A library prepared for alpha chains yielded this beta chain as an off-target read; its size is of little meaning. All TCR cDNA molecules were individually tagged with a unique molecular identifier. Using its own MiXCR run on the 5' RACE reads, TCRdb lists one record per CDR3 protein. This sample carries about 13,000 distinct CDR3 sequences, over 4.5% of them seen once, and the ten largest clones take almost 25%.

The TCR was taken from a male donor with early-stage non-small cell lung cancer. Specimen: lung tumor tissue, collected at surgery. The chain links TRBV5-1 to TRBJ2-1; 7 bases align to TRBD2. CDR3 sequence: CASSLVLAANEQFF. CDR3 DNA: TGCGCCAGCAGCTTGGTGCTAGCGGCCAATGAGCAGTTCTTC. Filled out from reference TRBV5-1 and TRBJ2-1, the complete variable domain reads KAGVTQTPRYLIKTRGQQVTLSCSPISGHRSVSWYQQTPGQGLQFLFEYFSETQRNKGNFPGRFSGRQFSNSRSEMNVSTLELGDSALYLCASSLVLAANEQFFGPGTRLTVL.